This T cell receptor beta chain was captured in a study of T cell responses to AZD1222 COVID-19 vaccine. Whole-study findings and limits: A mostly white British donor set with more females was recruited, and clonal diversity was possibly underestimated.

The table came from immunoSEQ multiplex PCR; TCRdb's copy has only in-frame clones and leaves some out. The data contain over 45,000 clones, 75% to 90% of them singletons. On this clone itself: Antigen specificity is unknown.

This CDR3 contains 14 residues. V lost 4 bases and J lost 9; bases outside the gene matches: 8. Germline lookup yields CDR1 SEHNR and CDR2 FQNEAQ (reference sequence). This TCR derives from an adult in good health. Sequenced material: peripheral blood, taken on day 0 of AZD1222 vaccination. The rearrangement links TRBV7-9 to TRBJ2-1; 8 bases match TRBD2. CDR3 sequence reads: CASSSETSVAEQFF. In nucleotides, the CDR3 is TGTGCCAGCAGCTCTGAGACTAGCGTGGCTGAGCAGTTCTTC.